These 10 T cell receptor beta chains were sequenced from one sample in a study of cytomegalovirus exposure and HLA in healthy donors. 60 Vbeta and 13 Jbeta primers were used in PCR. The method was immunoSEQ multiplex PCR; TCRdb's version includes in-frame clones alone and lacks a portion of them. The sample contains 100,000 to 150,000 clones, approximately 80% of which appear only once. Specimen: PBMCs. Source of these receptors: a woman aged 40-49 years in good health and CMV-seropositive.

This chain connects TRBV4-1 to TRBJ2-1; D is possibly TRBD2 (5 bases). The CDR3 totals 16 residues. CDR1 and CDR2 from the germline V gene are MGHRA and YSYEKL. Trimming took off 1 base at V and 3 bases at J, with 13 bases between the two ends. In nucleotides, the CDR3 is TGCGCCAGCAGCCAAGGTTCGGGGAATCTCTACAATGAGCAGTTCTTC. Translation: CASSQGSGNLYNEQFF.

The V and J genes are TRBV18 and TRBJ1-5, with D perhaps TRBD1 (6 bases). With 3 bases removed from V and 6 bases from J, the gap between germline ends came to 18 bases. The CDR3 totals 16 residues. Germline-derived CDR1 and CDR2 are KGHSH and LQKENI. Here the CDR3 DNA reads TGTGCCAGCTCACCCCTTATGAAGGGGGACGGTCAGCCCCAGCATTTT. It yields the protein CASSPLMKGDGQPQHF.

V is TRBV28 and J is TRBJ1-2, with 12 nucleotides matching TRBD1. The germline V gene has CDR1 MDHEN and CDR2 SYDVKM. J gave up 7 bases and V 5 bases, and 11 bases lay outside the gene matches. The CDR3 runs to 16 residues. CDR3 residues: CASSLQPGQGASGYTF. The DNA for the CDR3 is TGTGCCAGCAGTCTCCAACCGGGACAGGGGGCGAGTGGCTACACCTTC.

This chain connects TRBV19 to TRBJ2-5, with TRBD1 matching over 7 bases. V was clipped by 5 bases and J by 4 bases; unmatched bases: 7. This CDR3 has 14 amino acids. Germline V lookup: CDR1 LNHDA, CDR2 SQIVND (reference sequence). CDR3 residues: CASSPQGQLETQYF. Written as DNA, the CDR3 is TGTGCCAGTAGTCCACAGGGACAGCTAGAGACCCAGTACTTC.

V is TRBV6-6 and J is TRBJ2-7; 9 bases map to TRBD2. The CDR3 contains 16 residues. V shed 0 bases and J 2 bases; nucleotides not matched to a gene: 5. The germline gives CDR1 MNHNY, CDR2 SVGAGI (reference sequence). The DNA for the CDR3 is TGTGCCAGCAGTTACTCTAGCGGGAGTTTGGCCTACGAGCAGTACTTC. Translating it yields CASSYSSGSLAYEQYF.

CDR3 coding DNA: TGTGCCAGCAGGGGGGACAGGGATCACACCGGGGAGCTGTTTTTT. Protein product: CASRGDRDHTGELFF. The chain is built from TRBV4-2 and TRBJ2-2, with TRBD1 matching over 9 bases. The V gene end was trimmed by 6 bases and the J gene end by 3 bases; junction bases not matched to a gene: 5. CDR1 and CDR2 (germline): LGHNA, YNFKEQ. The CDR3 contains 15 residues.

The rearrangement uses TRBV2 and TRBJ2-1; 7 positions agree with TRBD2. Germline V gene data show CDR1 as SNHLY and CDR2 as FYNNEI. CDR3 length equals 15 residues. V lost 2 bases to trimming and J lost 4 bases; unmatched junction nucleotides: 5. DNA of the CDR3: TGTGCCAGCAGTGAAATTATTAGCGGGTACAATGAGCAGTTCTTC. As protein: CASSEIISGYNEQFF. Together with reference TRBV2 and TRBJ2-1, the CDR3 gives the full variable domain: EPEVTQTPSHQVTQMGQEVILRCVPISNHLYFYWYRQILGQKVEFLVSFYNNEISEKSEIFDDQFSVERPDGSNFTLKIRSTKLEDSAMYFCASSEIISGYNEQFFGPGTRLTVL.

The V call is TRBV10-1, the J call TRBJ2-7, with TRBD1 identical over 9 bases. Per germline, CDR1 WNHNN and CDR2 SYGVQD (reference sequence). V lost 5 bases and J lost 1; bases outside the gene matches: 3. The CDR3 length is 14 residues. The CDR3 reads CASSKGTGSYEQYF. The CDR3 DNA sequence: TGCGCCAGCAGTAAAGGGACAGGGTCCTACGAGCAGTACTTC.

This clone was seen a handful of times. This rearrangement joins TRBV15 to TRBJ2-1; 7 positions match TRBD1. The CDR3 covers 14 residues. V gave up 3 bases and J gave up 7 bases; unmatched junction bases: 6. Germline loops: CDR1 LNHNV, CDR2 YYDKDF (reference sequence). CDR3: CATSRGQKGNEQFF. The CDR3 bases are TGTGCCACCAGCAGGGGACAGAAGGGGAATGAGCAGTTCTTC.

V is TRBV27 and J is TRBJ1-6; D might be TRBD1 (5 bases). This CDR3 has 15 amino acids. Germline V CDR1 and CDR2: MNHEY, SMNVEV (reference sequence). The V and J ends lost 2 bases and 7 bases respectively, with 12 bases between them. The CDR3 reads CASSLMKGRNSPLHF. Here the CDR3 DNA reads TGTGCCAGCAGTTTAATGAAGGGGAGGAATTCACCCCTCCACTTT.